Shown below are 17 T cell receptor beta chains from a single sample sequenced in a study of blood T cell repertoires in COVID-19. Some clones are missing from TCRdb's copy, which holds only in-frame ones; the method was immunoSEQ multiplex PCR. The table includes about 150,000 clones, approximately 88% detected once. Sequenced sample: PBMCs or T cells enriched from blood (not recorded which). The receptors here all came from a woman between 50 and 59 years old who had recovered from COVID-19.

The chain couples TRBV6-1 to TRBJ1-1; possible D gene TRBD1, 5 bases. The V gene lost 2 bases and the J gene lost 2 bases, with 9 bases spanning the gap. CDR1 and CDR2 (germline): MNHNS, SASEGT. The CDR3 is 14 amino acids. This CDR3 reads CASSELDRNTEAFF. In nucleotides, the CDR3 is TGTGCCAGCAGTGAACTAGACAGAAACACTGAAGCTTTCTTT.

The J gene is TRBJ2-2, the V gene TRBV27; 7 bases fit TRBD1. Looked up from germline, CDR1 is MNHEY and CDR2 is SMNVEV (reference sequence). V was clipped by 0 bases and J by 6 bases; unmatched bases: 7. CDR3 length: 16 residues. CDR3 nucleotide sequence: TGTGCCAGCAGTTTATCCCCGGCAGGGGGTGCCGGGGAGCTGTTTTTT. Translation: CASSLSPAGGAGELFF.

The CDR3 loop reads CASSFQGRNTIYF. In nucleotides, the CDR3 is TGTGCCAGCAGCTTTCAGGGGCGAAACACCATATATTTT. The chain carries TRBV11-2 and TRBJ1-3, with a weak D call TRBD1 (6 bases). CDR1 is SGHAT and CDR2 is FQNNGV in the germline V gene. V was clipped by 3 bases and J by 5 bases, with 8 bases between them. This CDR3 spans 13 amino acids.

The chain links TRBV7-2 to TRBJ2-5; D is perhaps TRBD2 (6 bases). Germline V gene data show CDR1 as SGHTA and CDR2 as FQGNSA. The V end was cut by 4 bases, the J end by 2 bases, with 14 bases between. The CDR3 loop spans 15 amino acids. CDR3 residues: CASSWARDSQETQYF. CDR3 DNA: TGTGCCAGCAGCTGGGCCCGGGACTCACAAGAGACCCAGTACTTC. The complete variable domain, with remaining parts taken from reference TRBV7-2 and TRBJ2-5, reads GAGVSQSPSNKVTEKGKDVELRCDPISGHTALYWYRQSLGQGLEFLIYFQGNSAPDKSGLPSDRFSAERTGGSVSTLTIQRTQQEDSAVYLCASSWARDSQETQYFGPGTRLLVL.

The chain has TRBV30 and TRBJ1-6; D perhaps matches TRBD1 (6 bases). The CDR3 loop spans 13 amino acids. Germline V lookup: CDR1 GTSNPN, CDR2 SVGIG (reference sequence). Trimming shortened V by 1 base and J by 10 bases, and 11 bases separated the two germline ends. The DNA for the CDR3 is TGTGCCTGGAGTGGGGGGGGCGGATCACCCCTCCACTTT. It specifies CAWSGGGGSPLHF.

The V and J genes are TRBV19 and TRBJ2-3; the D gene is possibly TRBD1 (6 bases). Germline V gene sequence: CDR1 LNHDA, CDR2 SQIVND (reference sequence). V was shortened by 5 bases and J by 4 bases, with 16 bases between the two germline ends. The CDR3 extends over 15 amino acids. CDR3 DNA: TGTGCCAGTAGTCCCCGGGACATCGACGCAGATACGCAGTATTTT. Its protein is CASSPRDIDADTQYF.

This rearrangement joins TRBV3-1 (or the pseudogene TRBV3-2) to TRBJ1-1, with TRBD1 as a possible D gene (5 bases). V was cut by 6 bases and J by 1 base, with 18 bases left in between. The CDR3 consists of 16 residues. The germline V gene has CDR1 LGHDT and CDR2 YNNKEL (reference sequence). The CDR3 spells CASSPDSRSTNTEAFF. The CDR3 DNA reads TGTGCCAGCAGTCCCGACAGCAGATCTACGAACACTGAAGCTTTCTTT.

This clone came up a few times. This chain links TRBV19 with TRBJ2-7, with a tentative D call TRBD1 (7 bases). V lost 1 base and J 1 base, leaving 11 bases between the germline ends. Germline CDR1 LNHDA, CDR2 SQIVND (reference sequence). CDR3 length: 15 amino acids. CDR3 coding DNA: TGTGCCAGTAGTATAGGGGGGGACAGTTCCTACGAGCAGTACTTC. The encoded protein is CASSIGGDSSYEQYF.

This sequence joins TRBV6-5 and TRBJ2-2; TRBD2 is a possible D gene (5 bases). Germline V CDR1 and CDR2: MNHEY, SVGAGI. The CDR3 is made up of 14 amino acids. Trimming removed 0 bases from V and 6 bases from J, with 8 bases in between. The CDR3 DNA is TGTGCCAGCAGTTACTCGAGGGTTCCCGGGGAGCTGTTTTTT. It specifies CASSYSRVPGELFF.

This clone was detected only once. This chain connects TRBV27 to TRBJ1-2, with D possibly matching TRBD1 (5 bases). Trimming took 5 bases from V and 4 from J, leaving 20 bases between them. The CDR3 is 16 amino acids. Germline V CDR1 and CDR2: MNHEY, SMNVEV (reference sequence). The CDR3 protein is CASSESSGEVLYGYTF. CDR3 DNA sequence: TGTGCCAGCAGTGAATCGTCGGGGGAGGTACTCTATGGCTACACCTTC.

The genes are TRBV3-1 (or the pseudogene TRBV3-2) and TRBJ1-4; 7 bases are a match to TRBD1. CDR1 is LGHDT, CDR2 YNNKEL, per germline (reference sequence). This CDR3 has 16 residues. V lost 3 bases to trimming and J lost 1 base; unmatched junction nucleotides: 5. Here the CDR3 DNA reads TGTGCCAGCAGCCACCAGGGGGGCGGAACTAATGAAAAACTGTTTTTT. Amino acids: CASSHQGGGTNEKLFF.

In this sample, this clone turned up a few times. Here the CDR3 DNA reads TGTGCCAGCAGGCCACAGTCCCCGACCCGCTACGAGCAGTACTTC. Amino acids: CASRPQSPTRYEQYF. The V gene is TRBV27, the J gene TRBJ2-7, with no clear D. The length of the CDR3 is 15 residues. Germline V CDR1 and CDR2: MNHEY, SMNVEV (reference sequence). V lost 6 bases to trimming and J lost 3 bases, with 18 bases between them.

The chain links TRBV4-2 to TRBJ1-4, with a tentative D call TRBD1 (5 bases). Germline V gene sequence: CDR1 LGHNA, CDR2 YNFKEQ. Trimming took off 0 bases at V and 4 bases at J, with 15 bases between the two ends. CDR3 length: 17 residues. DNA for the CDR3: TGTGCCAGCAGCCAAGACGACCCCTTCGGGGGTAATGAAAAACTGTTTTTT. The encoded protein is CASSQDDPFGGNEKLFF.

V is TRBV5-4 and J is TRBJ2-3; 7 bases match TRBD1. With 1 base clipped from V and 0 bases from J, the junction kept 5 bases outside the gene matches. Germline V gene sequence: CDR1 SGHNT, CDR2 YYREEE (reference sequence). The CDR3 loop spans 16 amino acids. This CDR3 reads CASSLPGTASTDTQYF. CDR3 nucleotide sequence: TGTGCCAGCAGCTTGCCCGGGACAGCTAGCACAGATACGCAGTATTTT. Drawing the rest from reference TRBV5-4 and TRBJ2-3, the complete variable domain is ETGVTQSPTHLIKTRGQQVTLRCSSQSGHNTVSWYQQALGQGPQFIFQYYREEENGRGNFPPRFSGLQFPNYSSELNVNALELDDSALYLCASSLPGTASTDTQYFGPGTRLTVL.

Comment on this clone: The same CDR3 also results from other DNA sequences found in this sample. The rearrangement joins TRBV7-9 to TRBJ1-1; D is ambiguous. Trimming pared 9 bases from V and 1 base from J, leaving 9 bases between. The length of the CDR3 is 12 residues. CDR1 and CDR2 (germline): SEHNR, FQNEAQ (reference sequence). CDR3 protein: CASSRGNTEAFF. Written as DNA, the CDR3 is TGTGCCAGTTCTCGGGGGAACACTGAAGCTTTCTTT.

The chain combines TRBV18 with TRBJ2-3, with a possible D match to TRBD1 (5 bases). CDR3 length equals 16 residues. With 3 bases removed from V and 3 bases from J, the gap between germline ends came to 16 bases. CDR1 and CDR2 from the germline V gene are KGHSH and LQKENI. The DNA of the CDR3 is TGTGCCAGCTCACCTGATATGGTAGGGGTTACAGATACGCAGTATTTT. It yields the protein CASSPDMVGVTDTQYF.

J is TRBJ2-7 and V is TRBV19, with 9 bases matching TRBD1. CDR1 and CDR2 (germline): LNHDA, SQIVND (reference sequence). CDR3 length: 14 residues. The ends lost 4 bases at V and 7 bases at J; junction bases unmatched: 8. The CDR3 DNA is TGTGCCAGTAGTACCGGACAGGGGTTTGGGGAGCAGTACTTC. Residues: CASSTGQGFGEQYF.